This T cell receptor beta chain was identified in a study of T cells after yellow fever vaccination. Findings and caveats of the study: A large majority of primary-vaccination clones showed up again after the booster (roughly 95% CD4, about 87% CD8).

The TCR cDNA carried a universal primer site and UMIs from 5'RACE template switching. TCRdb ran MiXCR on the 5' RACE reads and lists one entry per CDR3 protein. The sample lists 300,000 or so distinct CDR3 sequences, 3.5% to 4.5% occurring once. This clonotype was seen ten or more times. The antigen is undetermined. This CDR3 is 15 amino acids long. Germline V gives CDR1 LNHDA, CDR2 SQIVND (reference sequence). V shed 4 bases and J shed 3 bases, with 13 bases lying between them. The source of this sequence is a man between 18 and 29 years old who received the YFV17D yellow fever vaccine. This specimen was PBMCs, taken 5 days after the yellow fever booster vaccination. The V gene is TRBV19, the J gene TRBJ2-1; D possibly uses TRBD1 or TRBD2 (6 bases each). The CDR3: CASSRGGGDYNEQFF. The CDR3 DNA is TGTGCCAGTAGTAGAGGAGGGGGAGACTACAATGAGCAGTTCTTC.